The entry below describes one T cell receptor beta chain. What it binds is unknown. Unique molecular identifiers tagged individual cDNA molecules. TCRdb passed the 5' RACE reads through MiXCR, listing each CDR3 protein once. The sample includes approximately 43,000 distinct CDR3 sequences, 7.1% of them seen just once. CDR3 size: 13 residues. Trimming took off 0 bases at V and 17 bases at J, with 16 bases between the two ends. Germline V CDR1 and CDR2: LGHNA, YSLEER. This sample stems from a study of early T cells in non-severe SARS-CoV-2 infection. The overall study: Whole-blood bulk RNA, unsorted, was sequenced, and chains were unpaired. Study-wide findings and caveats: Reliance on VDJdb matching favored anti-spike CD8 responses; private and CD4 specificities were missed.

Source material: whole blood. The genes are TRBV4-3 and TRBJ2-2; D is perhaps TRBD1 or TRBD2 (5 bases each). The clonotype originates from an adult who was a healthcare worker with PCR-confirmed SARS-CoV-2 infection or an uninfected control (not recorded which). The CDR3 reads CASSQEGFRDQFF. The CDR3 nucleotides are TGCGCCAGCAGCCAAGAAGGATTTCGGGACCAATTTTTT.